Sequencing of this TCR beta chain was carried out in a study of lymphopenia after photon versus proton radiotherapy. The table came from immunoSEQ multiplex PCR; TCRdb's copy has only in-frame clones and leaves some out. The repertoire consists of tens of thousands of clones, with approximately 84% occurring once and the leading ten covering around 1.9%. CDR3 length equals 16 residues. V lost 6 bases and J lost 3; bases outside the gene matches: 13. Looked up from germline, CDR1 is KGHSH and CDR2 is LQKENI. Material: peripheral blood, obtained from a patient treated with proton-based radiotherapy. The TCR originated in a man aged 60 to 69 with pancreatic cancer. The chain carries TRBV18 and TRBJ1-2, with TRBD1 identical over 7 bases. Here the CDR3 reads CASSLLGTDNYYGYTF. CDR3 DNA: TGTGCCAGCTCTCTTCTCGGGACAGACAACTACTATGGCTACACCTTC.